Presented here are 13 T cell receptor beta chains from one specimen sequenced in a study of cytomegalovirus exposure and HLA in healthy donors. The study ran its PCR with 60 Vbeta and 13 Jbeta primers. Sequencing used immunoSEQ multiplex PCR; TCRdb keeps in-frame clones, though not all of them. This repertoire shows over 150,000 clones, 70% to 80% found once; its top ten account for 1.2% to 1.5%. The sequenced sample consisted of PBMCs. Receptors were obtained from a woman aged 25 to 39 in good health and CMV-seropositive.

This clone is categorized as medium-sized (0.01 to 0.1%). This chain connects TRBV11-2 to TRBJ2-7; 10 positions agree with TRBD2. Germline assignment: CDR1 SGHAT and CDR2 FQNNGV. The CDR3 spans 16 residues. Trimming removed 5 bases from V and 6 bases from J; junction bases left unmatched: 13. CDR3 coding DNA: TGTGCCAGCAGCCCCCTTGCGGCTAGCGGGGGCGGCGAGCAGTACTTC. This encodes CASSPLAASGGGEQYF.

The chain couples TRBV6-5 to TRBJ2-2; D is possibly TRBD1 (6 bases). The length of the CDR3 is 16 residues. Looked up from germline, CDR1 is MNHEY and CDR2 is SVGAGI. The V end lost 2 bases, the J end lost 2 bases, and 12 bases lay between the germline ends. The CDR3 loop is CASSYVLGANTGELFF. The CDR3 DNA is TGTGCCAGCAGTTACGTTTTGGGGGCTAACACCGGGGAGCTGTTTTTT.

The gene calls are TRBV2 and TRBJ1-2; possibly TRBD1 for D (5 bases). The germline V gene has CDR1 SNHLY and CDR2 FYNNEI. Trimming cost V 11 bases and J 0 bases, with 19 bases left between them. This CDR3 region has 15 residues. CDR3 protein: CAVQKGGAANYGYTF. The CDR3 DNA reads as TGTGCCGTTCAAAAGGGAGGGGCAGCTAACTATGGCTACACCTTC.

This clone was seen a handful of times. This chain's CDR3 is CAWSSGAYEQYF. The CDR3 DNA sequence: TGTGCCTGGAGTAGCGGTGCTTACGAGCAGTACTTC. The V call is TRBV30, the J call TRBJ2-7; D may be TRBD2 (5 bases). This CDR3 region has 12 residues. The germline CDR1 and CDR2 sequences are GTSNPN and SVGIG (reference sequence). The V and J ends lost 2 bases and 4 bases respectively, with 9 bases between them.

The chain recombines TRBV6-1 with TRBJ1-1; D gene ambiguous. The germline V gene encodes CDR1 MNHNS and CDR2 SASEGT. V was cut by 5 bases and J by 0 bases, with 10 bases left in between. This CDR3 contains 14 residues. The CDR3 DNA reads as TGTGCCAGCAGTACAAGGCGGCTGAACACTGAAGCTTTCTTT. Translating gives CASSTRRLNTEAFF.

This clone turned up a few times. The CDR3 sequence is CASSLDRVDEKLFF. The CDR3 nucleotides are TGTGCCAGCAGTTTGGACAGGGTGGATGAAAAACTGTTTTTT. The chain recombines TRBV27 with TRBJ1-4, with 8 bases fitting TRBD1. This CDR3 region has 14 residues. Germline CDR1 MNHEY, CDR2 SMNVEV (reference sequence). The V segment lost 3 bases and the J segment 6 bases; nucleotides outside the gene matches: 3.

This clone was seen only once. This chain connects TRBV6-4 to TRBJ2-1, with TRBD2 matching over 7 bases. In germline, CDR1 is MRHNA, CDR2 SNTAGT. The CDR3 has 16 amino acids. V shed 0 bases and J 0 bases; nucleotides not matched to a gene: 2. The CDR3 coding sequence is TGTGCCAGCAGTGACTCGAGGACTAGCTCCTACAATGAGCAGTTCTTC. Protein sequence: CASSDSRTSSYNEQFF.

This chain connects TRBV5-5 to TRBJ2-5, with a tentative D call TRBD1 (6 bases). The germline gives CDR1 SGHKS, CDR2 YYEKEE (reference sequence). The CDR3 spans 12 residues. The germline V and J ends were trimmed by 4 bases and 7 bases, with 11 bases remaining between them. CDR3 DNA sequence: TGTGCCAGCAGCACCGGACAGTTGACCCAGTACTTC. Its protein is CASSTGQLTQYF.

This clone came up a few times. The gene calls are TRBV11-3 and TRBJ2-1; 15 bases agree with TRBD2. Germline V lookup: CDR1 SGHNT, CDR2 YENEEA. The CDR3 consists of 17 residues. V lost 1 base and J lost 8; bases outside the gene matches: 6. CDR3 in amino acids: CASSLGGLAGGVDEQFF. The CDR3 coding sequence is TGTGCCAGCAGCTTAGGTGGACTAGCGGGAGGGGTGGATGAGCAGTTCTTC.

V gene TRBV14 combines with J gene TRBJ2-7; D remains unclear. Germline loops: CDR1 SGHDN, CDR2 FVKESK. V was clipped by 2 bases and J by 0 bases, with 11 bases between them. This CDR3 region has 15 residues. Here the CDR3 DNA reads TGTGCCAGCAGCCAATCTAGAGCCAGCTCCTACGAGCAGTACTTC. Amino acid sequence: CASSQSRASSYEQYF. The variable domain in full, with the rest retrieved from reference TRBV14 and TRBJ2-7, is EAGVTQFPSHSVIEKGQTVTLRCDPISGHDNLYWYRRVMGKEIKFLLHFVKESKQDESGMPNNRFLAERTGGTYSTLKVQPAELEDSGVYFCASSQSRASSYEQYFGPGTRLTVT.

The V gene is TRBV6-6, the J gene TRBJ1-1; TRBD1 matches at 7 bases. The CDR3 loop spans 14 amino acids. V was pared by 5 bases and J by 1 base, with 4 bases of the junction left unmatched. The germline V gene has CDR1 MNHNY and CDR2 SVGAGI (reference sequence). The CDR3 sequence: CASSLTGENTEAFF. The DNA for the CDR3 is TGTGCCAGCAGTCTCACAGGGGAGAACACTGAAGCTTTCTTT.

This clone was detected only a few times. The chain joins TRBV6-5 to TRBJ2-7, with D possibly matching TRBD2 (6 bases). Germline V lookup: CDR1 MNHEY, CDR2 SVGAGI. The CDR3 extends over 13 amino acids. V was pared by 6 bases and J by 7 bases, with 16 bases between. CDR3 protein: CASRELGRREQYF. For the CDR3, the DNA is TGTGCCAGCAGAGAGCTGGGGAGGCGGGAGCAGTACTTC.

The CDR3: CATSTSPRETQYF. Written as DNA, the CDR3 is TGTGCCACCAGCACCTCCCCGCGAGAGACCCAGTACTTC. The chain recombines TRBV15 with TRBJ2-5, with D uncertain. V lost 4 bases and J 4 bases, leaving 10 bases between the germline ends. Germline V gene sequence: CDR1 LNHNV, CDR2 YYDKDF (reference sequence). This CDR3 comprises 13 residues.